The 6 T cell receptor beta chains given below trace back to one sample, sequenced in a study of cytomegalovirus exposure and HLA in healthy donors. PCR was performed using 60 Vbeta and 13 Jbeta primers. Measured with immunoSEQ multiplex PCR; TCRdb has only the in-frame clones, and not every one. Of roughly 90,000 clones in the sample, over 60% were seen once. Source material: PBMCs. The receptor set was obtained from a woman between 35 and 50 years old in good health and CMV-seropositive.

This clone was seen once. This chain connects TRBV5-1 to TRBJ2-3, with 7 bases that match TRBD1. The V and J ends lost 0 bases and 4 bases, in that order; junction bases with no gene match: 5. Germline V CDR1 and CDR2: SGHRS, YFSETQ. This CDR3 contains 15 residues. The CDR3 region has the DNA TGCGCCAGCAGCTTGGATGGGCAGGGGGCAGATACGCAGTATTTT. Amino acids: CASSLDGQGADTQYF. The full variable domain, rest sourced from reference TRBV5-1 and TRBJ2-3, is KAGVTQTPRYLIKTRGQQVTLSCSPISGHRSVSWYQQTPGQGLQFLFEYFSETQRNKGNFPGRFSGRQFSNSRSEMNVSTLELGDSALYLCASSLDGQGADTQYFGPGTRLTVL.

This chain uses TRBV7-9 with TRBJ1-2; D call uncertain. CDR1 is SEHNR and CDR2 is FQNEAQ in the germline V gene (reference sequence). The V gene lost 3 bases and the J gene lost 4 bases, with 9 bases spanning the gap. The CDR3 spans 13 residues. Here the CDR3 DNA reads TGTGCCAGCAGCTTCAGTGTGTCCTATGGCTACACCTTC. It specifies CASSFSVSYGYTF. Filled out from reference TRBV7-9 and TRBJ1-2, the complete variable domain reads DTGVSQNPRHKITKRGQNVTFRCDPISEHNRLYWYRQTLGQGPEFLTYFQNEAQLEKSRLLSDRFSAERPKGSFSTLEIQRTEQGDSAMYLCASSFSVSYGYTFGSGTRLTVV.

The rearrangement joins TRBV5-1 to TRBJ2-2; 7 bases fit TRBD1. The CDR3 length is 15 residues. CDR1 and CDR2 from the germline V gene are SGHRS and YFSETQ. V was pared by 4 bases and J by 2 bases, with 5 bases of the junction left unmatched. The CDR3 DNA sequence: TGCGCCAGCAGCCAGGGACAGAGAAACACCGGGGAGCTGTTTTTT. This encodes CASSQGQRNTGELFF.

This clone was counted a few times. V is TRBV19 and J is TRBJ1-3, with TRBD1 as a possible D gene (6 bases). CDR3 size: 16 residues. V lost 6 bases and J lost 1, with 16 bases in between. From germline, CDR1 is LNHDA and CDR2 SQIVND (reference sequence). CDR3 loop: CASRPQDSLSGNTIYF. The CDR3 nucleotides are TGTGCCAGTAGGCCCCAGGACAGTTTATCTGGAAACACCATATATTTT.

The chain is built from TRBV6-5 and TRBJ1-2, with 7 bases that match TRBD1. The CDR3 is 13 residues long. J lost 9 bases, V lost 4 bases, and 8 bases had no gene match. The germline gives CDR1 MNHEY, CDR2 SVGAGI. CDR3 nucleotide sequence: TGTGCCAGCAGTTTAGGGGGCACGAGGAGCTACACCTTC. Its protein product is CASSLGGTRSYTF.

This rearrangement joins TRBV4-2 to TRBJ2-1, with 7 bases fitting TRBD2. V gave up 1 base and J gave up 6 bases; unmatched junction bases: 6. Germline lookup yields CDR1 LGHNA and CDR2 YNFKEQ. CDR3 length: 15 residues. The CDR3 sequence: CASSQAGGRLNEQFF. The CDR3 nucleotides read TGTGCCAGCAGCCAAGCGGGAGGACGTCTCAATGAGCAGTTCTTC.